This T cell receptor (beta chain) was retrieved from a study of post-analysis software for immune sequencing data. Built from TCR beta cDNA, the libraries had unique molecular identifiers in them. TCRdb processed the PCR reads anew with MiXCR; each CDR3 protein has one entry. The table lists fewer than 900,000 distinct CDR3 sequences, about 45% of them singletons. The CDR3 has 13 amino acids. The germline V gene has CDR1 SGHRS and CDR2 YFSETQ. V lost 4 bases to trimming and J lost 4 bases, with 11 bases between them. Study-level results: Diversity measured as normalized Chao1 was significantly lower in multiple sclerosis patients than in controls. By F measure, strong co-clustering occurred among samples prepared in the same batch. TRBV segments more frequent in patients than in controls numbered several and included TRBV5-6, TRBV5-1 and TRBV20-1.

As regards this clonotype: Its antigen is as yet unknown.

This sequence was found in a girl aged 10 to 17 with multiple sclerosis. The sample comprised blood. J is TRBJ1-2 and V is TRBV5-1; D unclear. CDR3 sequence (DNA): TGCGCCAGCAGCCCGGCCGTTGCCTATGGCTACACCTTC. As protein: CASSPAVAYGYTF.